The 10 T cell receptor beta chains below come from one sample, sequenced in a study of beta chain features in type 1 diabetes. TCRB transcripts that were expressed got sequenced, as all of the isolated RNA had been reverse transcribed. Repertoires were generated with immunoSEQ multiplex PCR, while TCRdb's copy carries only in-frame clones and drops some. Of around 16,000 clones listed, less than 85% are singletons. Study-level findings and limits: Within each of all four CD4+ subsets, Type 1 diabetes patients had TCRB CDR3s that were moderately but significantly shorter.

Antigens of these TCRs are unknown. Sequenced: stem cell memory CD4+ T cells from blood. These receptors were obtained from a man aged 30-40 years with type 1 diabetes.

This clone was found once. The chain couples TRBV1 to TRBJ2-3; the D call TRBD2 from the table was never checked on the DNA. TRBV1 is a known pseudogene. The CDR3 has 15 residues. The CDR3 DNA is TGCACCAGCACCTTAGCGGGGGGCTTCTCAGATACGCAGTATTTT. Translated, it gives CTSTLAGGFSDTQYF.

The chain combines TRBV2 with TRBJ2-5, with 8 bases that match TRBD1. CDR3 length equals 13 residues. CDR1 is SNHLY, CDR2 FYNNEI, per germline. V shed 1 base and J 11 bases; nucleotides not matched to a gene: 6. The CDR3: CASSEGTGLGQYF. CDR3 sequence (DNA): TGTGCCAGCAGTGAAGGGACAGGGCTCGGGCAGTACTTC.

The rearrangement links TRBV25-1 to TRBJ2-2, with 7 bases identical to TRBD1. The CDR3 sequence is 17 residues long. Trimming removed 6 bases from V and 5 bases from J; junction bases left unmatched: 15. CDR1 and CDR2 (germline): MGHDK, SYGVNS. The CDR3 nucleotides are TGTGCCAGCAGCTCCCGACAGGGCAAATTTTTTACCGGGGAGCTGTTTTTT. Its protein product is CASSSRQGKFFTGELFF. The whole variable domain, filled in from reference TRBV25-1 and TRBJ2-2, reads EADIYQTPRYLVIGTGKKITLECSQTMGHDKMYWYQQDPGMELHLIHYSYGVNSTEKGDLSSESTVSRIRTEHFPLTLESARPSHTSQYLCASSSRQGKFFTGELFFGEGSRLTVL.

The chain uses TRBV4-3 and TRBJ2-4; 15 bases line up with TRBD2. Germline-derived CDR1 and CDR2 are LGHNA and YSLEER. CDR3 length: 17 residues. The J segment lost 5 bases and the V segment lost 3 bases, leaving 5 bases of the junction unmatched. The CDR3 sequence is CASSQGGTSGGQNIQYF. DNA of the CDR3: TGCGCCAGCAGCCAGGGTGGGACTAGCGGGGGGCAAAACATTCAGTACTTC.

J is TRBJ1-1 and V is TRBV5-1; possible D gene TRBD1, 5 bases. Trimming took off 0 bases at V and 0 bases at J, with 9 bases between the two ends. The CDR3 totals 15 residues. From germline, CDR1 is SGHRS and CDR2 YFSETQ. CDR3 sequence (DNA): TGCGCCAGCAGCTTGGGACAGACCATGAACACTGAAGCTTTCTTT. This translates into CASSLGQTMNTEAFF.

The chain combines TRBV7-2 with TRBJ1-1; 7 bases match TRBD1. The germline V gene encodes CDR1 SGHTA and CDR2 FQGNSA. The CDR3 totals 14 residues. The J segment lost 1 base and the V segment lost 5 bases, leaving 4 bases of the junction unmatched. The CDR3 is CASSPGQANTEAFF. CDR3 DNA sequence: TGTGCCAGCAGCCCTGGACAGGCGAACACTGAAGCTTTCTTT.

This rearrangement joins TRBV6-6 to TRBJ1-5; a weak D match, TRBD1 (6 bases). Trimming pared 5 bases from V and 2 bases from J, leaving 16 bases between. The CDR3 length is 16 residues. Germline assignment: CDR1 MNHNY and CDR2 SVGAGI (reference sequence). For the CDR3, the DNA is TGTGCCAGCAGTACCGCCCAAAACAGGGGCAATCAGCCCCAGCATTTT. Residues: CASSTAQNRGNQPQHF.

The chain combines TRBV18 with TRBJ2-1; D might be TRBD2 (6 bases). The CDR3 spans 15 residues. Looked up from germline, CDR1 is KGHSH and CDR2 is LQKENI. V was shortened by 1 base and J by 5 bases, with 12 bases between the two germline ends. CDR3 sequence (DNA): TGTGCCAGCTCACCACGGGGCGGGGCCCACAATGAGCAGTTCTTC. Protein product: CASSPRGGAHNEQFF.

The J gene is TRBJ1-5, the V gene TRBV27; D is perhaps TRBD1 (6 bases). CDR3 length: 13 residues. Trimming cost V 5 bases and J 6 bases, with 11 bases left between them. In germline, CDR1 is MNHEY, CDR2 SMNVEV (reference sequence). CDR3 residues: CASSQQGSQPQHF. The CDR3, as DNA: TGTGCCAGCAGTCAACAGGGCAGTCAGCCCCAGCATTTT.

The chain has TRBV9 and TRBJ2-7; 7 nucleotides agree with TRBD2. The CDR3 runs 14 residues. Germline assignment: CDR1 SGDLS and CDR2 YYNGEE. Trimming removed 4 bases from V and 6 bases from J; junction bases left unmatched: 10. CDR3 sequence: CASSTGGGGPEQYF. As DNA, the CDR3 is TGTGCCAGCAGCACGGGGGGAGGAGGGCCCGAGCAGTACTTC.